One sample yielded the 18 T cell receptor beta chains listed below, sequenced in a study of cytomegalovirus exposure and HLA in healthy donors. The PCR made use of 60 Vbeta and 13 Jbeta primers. Clones were read by immunoSEQ multiplex PCR, and TCRdb kept only the in-frame ones, dropping some. The sample yields some 200,000 clones, around four fifths seen once. The sequenced sample was PBMCs. The receptors were gathered from a young woman in good health and CMV-seronegative.

The V gene is TRBV7-9, the J gene TRBJ2-2; 8 bases match TRBD2. With 1 base clipped from V and 6 bases from J, the junction kept 4 bases outside the gene matches. CDR1 and CDR2 from the germline V gene are SEHNR and FQNEAQ (reference sequence). The CDR3 runs 15 residues. CDR3 region: CASSLGRAGAGELFF. DNA of the CDR3: TGTGCCAGCAGCTTAGGTAGAGCGGGAGCCGGGGAGCTGTTTTTT.

This clone was seen only once. This chain connects TRBV27 to TRBJ1-3; 9 bases are a match to TRBD2. The tail of the sequence fits TRBJ2-2 better, so the J call may be wrong. CDR3 length: 22 amino acids. In germline, CDR1 is MNHEY, CDR2 SMNVEV (reference sequence). The CDR3 loop reads CASSLSPPGTSRLQGGTGELFF. The DNA of the CDR3 is TGTGCCAGCAGTTTATCGCCCCCTGGGACTAGCAGACTCCAGGGGGGCACCGGGGAGCTGTTTTTT.

This clone occurred once. The chain joins TRBV6-1 to TRBJ2-6; D gene ambiguous. In germline, CDR1 is MNHNS, CDR2 SASEGT. The CDR3 covers 15 residues. V was cut by 5 bases and J by 1 base, with 9 bases left in between. The CDR3 nucleotides are TGTGCCAGCAGTCCGTTGTCGTCTGGGGCCAACGTCCTGACTTTC. Its translation is CASSPLSSGANVLTF.

The chain combines TRBV9 with TRBJ1-5; a possible D gene is TRBD1 (6 bases). Germline CDR1 SGDLS, CDR2 YYNGEE. Trimming took 0 bases from V and 6 from J, leaving 10 bases between them. This CDR3 is built from 14 residues. CDR3 in DNA: TGTGCCAGCAGCGTAGAGGGGGGGGGTCAGCCCCAGCATTTT. Translated, it gives CASSVEGGGQPQHF.

This chain links TRBV10-1 with TRBJ1-2; 8 bases are a match to TRBD1. V gave up 0 bases and J gave up 4 bases; unmatched junction bases: 4. The germline V gene encodes CDR1 WNHNN and CDR2 SYGVQD (reference sequence). CDR3 length: 15 residues. The CDR3 DNA is TGCGCCAGCAGTGAGTCGACAGGGGAAGGCTATGGCTACACCTTC. Encoded protein: CASSESTGEGYGYTF.

The genes are TRBV28 and TRBJ2-2; no firm D call. CDR3 size: 13 residues. V was clipped by 7 bases and J by 6 bases, with 12 bases between them. The germline gives CDR1 MDHEN, CDR2 SYDVKM. CDR3 amino acids: CASTLMAAGELFF. CDR3 sequence (DNA): TGTGCCAGCACCCTTATGGCCGCCGGGGAGCTGTTTTTT.

The V and J genes are TRBV7-9 and TRBJ2-5, with TRBD1 matching over 12 bases. The V and J ends lost 3 bases and 5 bases, in that order; junction bases with no gene match: 4. Germline lookup yields CDR1 SEHNR and CDR2 FQNEAQ (reference sequence). The CDR3 is 15 amino acids. CDR3 bases: TGTGCCAGCAGCTTCGGGACAGGGGGCAAGGAGACCCAGTACTTC. Residues: CASSFGTGGKETQYF.

This clone was detected only once. CDR3 DNA sequence: TGTGCCAGCAGCTCCGGGACAGGGGTTCTCTCTGGGGCCAACGTCCTGACTTTC. Its translation: CASSSGTGVLSGANVLTF. The chain combines TRBV7-9 with TRBJ2-6; 10 bases align to TRBD1. The CDR3 consists of 18 residues. The J segment lost 0 bases and the V segment lost 4 bases, leaving 6 bases of the junction unmatched. Germline V gene sequence: CDR1 SEHNR, CDR2 FQNEAQ (reference sequence).

The rearrangement uses TRBV18 and TRBJ2-7; 7 bases are shared with TRBD1. Germline V gene sequence: CDR1 KGHSH, CDR2 LQKENI. After removal of 4 bases from V and 5 bases from J, the junction contained 11 bases not matched to a gene. This CDR3 is built from 15 residues. CDR3 in amino acids: CASSLSLDRANEQYF. CDR3 in DNA: TGTGCCAGCTCACTCTCTCTAGACAGGGCCAACGAGCAGTACTTC.

In regard to this clone: The junction does not match germline at one end; this may be a read error. The V gene is TRBV28, the J gene TRBJ1-2, with TRBD1 matching over 7 bases. This CDR3 has 13 residues. The germline CDR1 and CDR2 sequences are MDHEN and SYDVKM. In DNA, the CDR3 is TGTGCCAGCAGTTTGGGGACAGTCTATGGCTGCACCTTC. Translating gives CASSLGTVYGCTF.

V is TRBV5-4 and J is TRBJ2-3; D remains ambiguous. The germline V gene encodes CDR1 SGHNT and CDR2 YYREEE (reference sequence). The CDR3 consists of 16 residues. V lost 4 bases, J lost 0 bases, and 15 bases lay in between. In nucleotides, the CDR3 is TGTGCCAGCAGCCCCCAAAAGCCCATAAGCACAGATACGCAGTATTTT. It codes for CASSPQKPISTDTQYF.

The rearrangement uses TRBV28 and TRBJ2-7; TRBD2 matches at 12 bases. This CDR3 comprises 17 residues. The V gene's germline CDR1 is MDHEN and CDR2 SYDVKM. The V and J ends lost 8 bases and 0 bases, in that order; junction bases with no gene match: 11. The CDR3 DNA reads as TGTGCCAGCCCTCCCGGGACTAGCGGGTTGAGCTCCTACGAGCAGTACTTC. Translating it yields CASPPGTSGLSSYEQYF.

This clone was counted once. This sequence joins TRBV7-8 and TRBJ1-4; D may be TRBD1 (6 bases). Per germline, CDR1 SGHVS and CDR2 FQNEAQ. The CDR3 runs to 13 residues. V lost 7 bases and J lost 5, with 11 bases in between. The CDR3 bases are TGTGCCAGCACCAAGAGGGGGAATGAAAAACTGTTTTTT. This gives the protein CASTKRGNEKLFF.

This chain links TRBV7-2 with TRBJ2-1, with TRBD2 matching 13 bases. Per germline, CDR1 SGHTA and CDR2 FQGNSA. With V trimmed by 0 bases and J by 9 bases, 5 bases remained unmatched. The CDR3 runs to 16 residues. The CDR3 DNA reads TGTGCCAGCAGCTTAGCGGGGACTAGCGGGATAGTTGAGCAGTTCTTC. This sequence encodes CASSLAGTSGIVEQFF.

CDR3 DNA sequence: TGTGCCAGCAGCCCAGCAGCTCTAGCGGGGGGGCCTAGGAACGAGCAGTACTTC. This sequence encodes CASSPAALAGGPRNEQYF. The rearrangement uses TRBV5-8 and TRBJ2-7; 12 nucleotides agree with TRBD2. From germline, CDR1 is SGHTS and CDR2 YDEGEE. The CDR3 is made up of 18 amino acids. J lost 5 bases, V lost 4 bases, and 16 bases had no gene match.

This clone has more than one count but fewer than ten. This chain links TRBV30 with TRBJ2-1; D is uncertain. Deletions cut 6 bases from V and 3 bases from J, with 6 bases between. The CDR3 runs to 11 residues. In germline, CDR1 is GTSNPN, CDR2 SVGIG (reference sequence). The CDR3 coding sequence is TGTGCCTGCCACGGCTACAATGAGCAGTTCTTC. Protein: CACHGYNEQFF.

V is TRBV6-6 and J is TRBJ2-7; 8 positions match TRBD2. Trimming at V came to 4 bases and at J to 2 bases, leaving 7 bases not matched to a gene. Per germline, CDR1 MNHNY and CDR2 SVGAGI (reference sequence). The CDR3 is made up of 15 amino acids. In DNA, the CDR3 is TGTGCCAGCAGTTCTGGGGGTAGCGGGGCCTACGAGCAGTACTTC. This encodes CASSSGGSGAYEQYF.

This clone was seen just once. This chain links TRBV7-6 with TRBJ2-3; 8 bases line up with TRBD2. Looked up from germline, CDR1 is SGHVS and CDR2 is FNYEAQ. This CDR3 has 15 amino acids. J gave up 5 bases and V 1 base, and 5 bases lay outside the gene matches. The DNA for the CDR3 is TGTGCCAGCAGCTTAGTTGCGGGAGGAAGAGATACGCAGTATTTT. Translation gives CASSLVAGGRDTQYF.